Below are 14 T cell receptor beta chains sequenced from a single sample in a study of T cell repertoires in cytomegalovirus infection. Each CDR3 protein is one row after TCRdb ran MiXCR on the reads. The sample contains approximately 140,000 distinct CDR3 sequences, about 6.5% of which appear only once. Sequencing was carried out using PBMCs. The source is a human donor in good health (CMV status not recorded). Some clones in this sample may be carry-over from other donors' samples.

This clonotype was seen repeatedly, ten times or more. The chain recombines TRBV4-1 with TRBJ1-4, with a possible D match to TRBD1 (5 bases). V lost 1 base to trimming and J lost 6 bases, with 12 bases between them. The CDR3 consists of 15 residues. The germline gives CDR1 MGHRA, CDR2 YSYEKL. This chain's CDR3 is CASSQVPGRDEKLFF. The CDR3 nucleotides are TGCGCCAGCAGCCAAGTGCCAGGGCGAGATGAAAAACTGTTTTTT.

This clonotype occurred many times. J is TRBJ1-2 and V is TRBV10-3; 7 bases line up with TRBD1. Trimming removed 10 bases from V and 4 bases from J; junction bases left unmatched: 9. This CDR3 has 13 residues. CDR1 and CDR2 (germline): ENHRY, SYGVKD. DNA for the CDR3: TGTGCCACCCGGGACAGACCCGCCTATGGCTACACCTTC. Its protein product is CATRDRPAYGYTF.

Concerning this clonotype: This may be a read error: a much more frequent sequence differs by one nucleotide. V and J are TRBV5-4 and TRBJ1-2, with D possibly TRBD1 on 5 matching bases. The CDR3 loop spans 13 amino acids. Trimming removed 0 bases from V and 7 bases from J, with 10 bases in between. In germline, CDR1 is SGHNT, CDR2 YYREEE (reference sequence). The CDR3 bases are TGTGCCAGCAGCTTGGTCAGGGAAACTGGCTACACCTTC. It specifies CASSLVRETGYTF.

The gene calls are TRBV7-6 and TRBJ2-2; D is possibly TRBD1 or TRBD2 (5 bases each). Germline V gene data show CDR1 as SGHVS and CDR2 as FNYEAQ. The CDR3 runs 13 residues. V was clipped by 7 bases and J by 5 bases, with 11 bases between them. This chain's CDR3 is CASTHGGTGELFF. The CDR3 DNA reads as TGTGCCAGCACCCATGGGGGAACCGGGGAGCTGTTTTTT.

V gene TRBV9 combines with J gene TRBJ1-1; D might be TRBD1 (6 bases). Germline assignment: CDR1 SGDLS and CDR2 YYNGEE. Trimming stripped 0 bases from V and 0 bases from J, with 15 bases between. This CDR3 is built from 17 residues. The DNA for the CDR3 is TGTGCCAGCAGCGTAGAGGCCGTACGGGGGCTGAACACTGAAGCTTTCTTT. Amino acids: CASSVEAVRGLNTEAFF.

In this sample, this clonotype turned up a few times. The CDR3 loop reads CAWSSRREQYF. For the CDR3, the DNA is TGTGCCTGGAGTTCCAGGCGGGAGCAGTACTTC. V and J are TRBV30 and TRBJ2-7; D is uncertain. The CDR3 sequence is 11 residues long. Trimming took 2 bases from V and 7 from J, leaving 9 bases between them. CDR1 GTSNPN and CDR2 SVGIG come from the germline V gene (reference sequence).

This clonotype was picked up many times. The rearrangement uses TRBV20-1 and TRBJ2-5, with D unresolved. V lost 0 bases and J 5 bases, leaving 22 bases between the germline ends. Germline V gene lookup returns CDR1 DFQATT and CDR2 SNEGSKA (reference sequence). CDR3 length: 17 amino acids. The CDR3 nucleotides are TGCAGTGCTAGAGATCCCCATTTGACGGACCTCAAGGAGACCCAGTACTTC. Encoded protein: CSARDPHLTDLKETQYF.

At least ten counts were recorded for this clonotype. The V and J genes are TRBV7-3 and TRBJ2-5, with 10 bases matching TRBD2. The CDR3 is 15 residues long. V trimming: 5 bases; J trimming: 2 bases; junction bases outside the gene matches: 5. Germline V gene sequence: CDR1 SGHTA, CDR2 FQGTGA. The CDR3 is CASSPGLAAQETQYF. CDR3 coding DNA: TGTGCCAGCAGCCCAGGACTAGCGGCTCAAGAGACCCAGTACTTC.

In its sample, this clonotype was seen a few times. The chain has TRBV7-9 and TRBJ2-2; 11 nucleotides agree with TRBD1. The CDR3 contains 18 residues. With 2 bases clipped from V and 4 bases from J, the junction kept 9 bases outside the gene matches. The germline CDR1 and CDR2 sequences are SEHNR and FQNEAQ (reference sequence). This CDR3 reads CASSLSLPGQGGTGELFF. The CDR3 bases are TGTGCCAGCAGCTTATCCCTCCCGGGACAGGGGGGCACCGGGGAGCTGTTTTTT.

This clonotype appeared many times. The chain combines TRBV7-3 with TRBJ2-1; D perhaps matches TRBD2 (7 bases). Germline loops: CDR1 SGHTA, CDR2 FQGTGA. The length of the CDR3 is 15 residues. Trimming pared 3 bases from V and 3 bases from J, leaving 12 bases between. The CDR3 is CASSLGGPVYNEQFF. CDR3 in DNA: TGTGCCAGCAGCTTGGGGGGGCCGGTCTACAATGAGCAGTTCTTC.

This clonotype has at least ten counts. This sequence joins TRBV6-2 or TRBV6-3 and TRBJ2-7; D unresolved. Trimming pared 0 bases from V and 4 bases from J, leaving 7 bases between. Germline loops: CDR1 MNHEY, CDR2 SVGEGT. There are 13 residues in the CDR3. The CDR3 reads CASSYSSRYEQYF. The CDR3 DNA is TGTGCCAGCAGTTACTCGAGTCGATACGAGCAGTACTTC.

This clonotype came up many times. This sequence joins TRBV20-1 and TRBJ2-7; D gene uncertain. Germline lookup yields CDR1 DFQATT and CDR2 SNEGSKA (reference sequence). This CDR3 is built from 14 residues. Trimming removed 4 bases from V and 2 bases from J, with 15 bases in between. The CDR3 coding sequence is TGCAGTGCTAAGGGCAGACTTAACCCCTACGAGCAGTACTTC. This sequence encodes CSAKGRLNPYEQYF.

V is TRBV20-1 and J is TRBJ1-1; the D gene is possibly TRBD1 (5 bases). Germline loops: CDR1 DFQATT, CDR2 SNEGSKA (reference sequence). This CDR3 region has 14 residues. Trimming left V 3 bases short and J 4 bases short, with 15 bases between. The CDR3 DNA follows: TGCAGTGCTAGTCCCTCTCAGGGACGCACTGAAGCTTTCTTT. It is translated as CSASPSQGRTEAFF.

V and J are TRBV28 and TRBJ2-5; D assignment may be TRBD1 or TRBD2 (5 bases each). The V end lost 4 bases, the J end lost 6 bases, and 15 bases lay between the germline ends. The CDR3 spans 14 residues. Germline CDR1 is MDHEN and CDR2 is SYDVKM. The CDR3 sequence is CASSSAGSLKTQYF. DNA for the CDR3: TGTGCCAGCAGTTCGGCAGGGAGTTTGAAGACCCAGTACTTC.